A selection of T cell receptor beta chains follows, all from one sample in a study of shared clonotypes between healthy human individuals. Sequencing used immunoSEQ multiplex PCR; TCRdb keeps in-frame clones, though not all of them. In the table there are 2.3 million or so clones, 93% of which are singletons. What was sequenced was naive CD4+ T cells from PBMCs. The receptors come from a man between 18 and 35 years old in good health. Some clones in this sample may be carry-over from other donors' samples. CDR3s include the opening cysteine and the closing phenylalanine or tryptophan. The order of the fields is CDR3 protein, CDR3 DNA, D gene, clone size, J gene, V gene. The D gene is left open where the match is weak. Rows may omit the clone size; those that give it use once, few, many or a size class.

CASSSEGQETQYF,TGTGCCAGCAGCTCCGAGGGGCAAGAGACCCAGTACTTC,-,-,TRBJ2-5,TRBV7-9
CASSQDRGQGGTTNEKLFF,TGTGCCAGCAGCCAAGACAGGGGACAGGGGGGCACAACTAATGAAAAACTGTTTTTT,TRBD1,-,TRBJ1-4,TRBV14
CASSIVQGGEQYF,TGTGCCAGTAGTATCGTCCAGGGAGGCGAGCAGTACTTC,-,-,TRBJ2-7,TRBV19
CASRTMSGAGNTEAFF,TGTGCCAGTAGAACCATGTCGGGGGCTGGGAACACTGAAGCTTTCTTT,-,-,TRBJ1-1,TRBV19
CASTSLGRIPEQYF,TGTGCCAGCACGTCCCTAGGGAGAATCCCCGAGCAGTACTTC,-,-,TRBJ2-7,TRBV27
CSAIRRAGFTRNEQFF,TGCAGCGCGATACGGAGAGCAGGGTTTACGCGGAATGAGCAGTTCTTC,-,-,TRBJ2-1,TRBV29-1
CAWSVLGGRGDTQYF,TGTGCCTGGAGTGTACTAGGAGGGCGTGGAGATACGCAGTATTTT,-,-,TRBJ2-3,TRBV30
CASRVSGTIERAFF,TGTGCCAGCAGAGTTTCCGGGACCATTGAGAGGGCTTTCTTT,-,once,TRBJ1-1,TRBV28
CASSDLAEFYEQYF,TGTGCCAGCAGTGACCTGGCAGAATTTTACGAGCAGTACTTC,-,-,TRBJ2-7,TRBV6-1
CASTLISATDTQYF,TGTGCCAGCACCCTCATATCGGCCACAGATACGCAGTATTTT,-,-,TRBJ2-3,TRBV7-2
CASRDQGAGLGGYTF,TGTGCCAGCCGTGATCAGGGGGCTGGTTTAGGAGGCTACACCTTC,TRBD1,-,TRBJ1-2,TRBV19
CASSRYRGAQIAEAFF,TGTGCCAGCAGCCGTTATCGGGGGGCGCAAATCGCTGAAGCTTTCTTT,-,few,TRBJ1-1,TRBV14
CASSYSGVDSYGYTF,TGTGCCAGCAGTTACTCAGGTGTGGACAGCTATGGCTACACCTTC,-,-,TRBJ1-2,TRBV6-5
CASSLGLAGGPSSYNEQFF,TGCGCCAGCAGCTTGGGACTAGCGGGAGGGCCCAGCTCCTACAATGAGCAGTTCTTC,TRBD2,-,TRBJ2-1,TRBV5-1
CASSPGTQQETQYF,TGTGCCAGCAGCCCAGGGACACAACAAGAGACCCAGTACTTC,-,-,TRBJ2-5,TRBV7-9
CASSVDRGLTGELFF,TGTGCCAGCAGCGTGGACAGGGGGCTAACCGGGGAGCTGTTTTTT,TRBD1,-,TRBJ2-2,TRBV9
CASSSSGRGTGELFF,TGTGCCAGCAGTTCTAGCGGGAGGGGGACCGGGGAGCTGTTTTTT,TRBD2,-,TRBJ2-2,TRBV27
CATSSGSYGYTF,TGTGCCACCAGCAGTGGGTCTTATGGCTACACCTTC,-,-,TRBJ1-2,TRBV15
CASRARDEQYF,TGTGCCAGCAGAGCTCGGGACGAGCAGTACTTC,-,-,TRBJ2-7,TRBV2
CASSRLAVSSYNEQFF,TGTGCCAGCAGTCGACTAGCAGTGAGCTCCTACAATGAGCAGTTCTTC,TRBD2,-,TRBJ2-1,TRBV5-8
CASSLVPRKSSGRSTDTQYF,TGTGCCAGCAGCTTAGTTCCCCGAAAATCTAGCGGGAGAAGCACAGATACGCAGTATTTT,TRBD2,-,TRBJ2-3,TRBV7-3
CASSQDPLRGRHNEKLFF,TGTGCCAGCAGCCAAGATCCTTTGAGGGGACGGCATAATGAAAAACTGTTTTTT,-,once,TRBJ1-4,TRBV4-2